Shown below are 32 T cell receptor beta chains from a single sample sequenced in a study of T-cell memory formation after mild COVID-19. TCRdb fed the 5' RACE reads into MiXCR, producing one record per CDR3 protein. Of more than 150,000 distinct CDR3 sequences listed, less than 20% are singletons. Sequencing input: PBMCs or a T cell subset sorted from them (not recorded which). These receptors were obtained from a man aged 18 to 29 who had mild COVID-19 (a few samples of this study predate the infection). Cell type and time point are not known.

This clonotype was seen a few times. The V gene is TRBV20-1, the J gene TRBJ1-2; D is undetermined. Germline CDR1 reads DFQATT; CDR2 reads SNEGSKA (reference sequence). The CDR3 length is 11 residues. Trimming pared 6 bases from V and 8 bases from J, leaving 13 bases between. The CDR3, as DNA: TGCAGTGCCACCCTTACCGACGGCTACACCTTC. Protein sequence: CSATLTDGYTF.

V is TRBV20-1 and J is TRBJ1-1; D not resolved. V was shortened by 5 bases and J by 7 bases, with 11 bases between the two germline ends. Germline assignment: CDR1 DFQATT and CDR2 SNEGSKA (reference sequence). This CDR3 region has 11 residues. CDR3 sequence: CSAPRSGEAFF. In nucleotides, the CDR3 is TGCAGTGCTCCCAGGTCGGGTGAAGCTTTCTTT.

This clonotype was seen more than once but under ten times. The chain carries TRBV7-2 and TRBJ2-7, with a possible D match to TRBD1 (6 bases). Germline loops: CDR1 SGHTA, CDR2 FQGNSA. The CDR3 runs 16 residues. V was clipped by 5 bases and J by 0 bases, with 17 bases between them. In DNA form, the CDR3 reads TGTGCCAGCAGCCTTACAGGGAGCATCCCCTCCTACGAGCAGTACGTC. Protein sequence: CASSLTGSIPSYEQYV.

The chain joins TRBV3-1 to TRBJ1-2, with D possibly matching TRBD1 (5 bases). The CDR3 totals 12 residues. The germline gives CDR1 LGHDT, CDR2 YNNKEL (reference sequence). The V end was cut by 0 bases, the J end by 12 bases, with 11 bases between. CDR3 in DNA: TGTGCCAGCAGCCAAGACGGACACCCCCACACCTTC. Its protein product is CASSQDGHPHTF.

The rearrangement links TRBV5-1 to TRBJ1-1; 8 nucleotides align to TRBD1. Germline loops: CDR1 SGHRS, CDR2 YFSETQ. After removal of 6 bases from V and 0 bases from J, the junction contained 7 bases not matched to a gene. The CDR3 sequence is 15 residues long. CDR3 in DNA: TGCGCCAGCACGTTGCGGACAGGGATGAACACTGAAGCTTTCTTT. Amino acids: CASTLRTGMNTEAFF.

Only a few counts were recorded for this clonotype. CDR3 DNA: TGTGCCAGCAGTCGCACAGGGGGCGTCGATACGCAGTATTTT. Amino acid sequence: CASSRTGGVDTQYF. V and J are TRBV6-5 and TRBJ2-3; 9 bases map to TRBD1. The CDR3 extends over 14 amino acids. Germline CDR1 MNHEY, CDR2 SVGAGI. Germline trimming cut 5 bases from V and 6 bases from J; bases unmatched to any gene: 6.

This clonotype was detected a few times. The rearrangement links TRBV12-3 or TRBV12-4 to TRBJ2-1, with TRBD2 matching 16 bases. V was pared by 5 bases and J by 7 bases, with 14 bases of the junction left unmatched. The CDR3 extends over 19 amino acids. The CDR3 bases are TGTGCCAGCAGTCAAACAGGGACTAGCGGGGGGGCGAAGAAGAATGAGCAGTTCTTC. Its translation is CASSQTGTSGGAKKNEQFF.

The genes are TRBV21-1 and TRBJ2-7. TRBV21-1 is recorded as a pseudogene. CDR3 size: 12 residues. The CDR3 is CASSSQTYEQYV. The CDR3 DNA is TGTGCCAGCAGCTCACAGACCTACGAGCAGTACGTC.

The table lists this clonotype with a few counts. The rearrangement uses TRBV7-9 and TRBJ2-7; possibly TRBD1 for D (5 bases). Trimming stripped 3 bases from V and 1 base from J, with 13 bases between. Germline-derived CDR1 and CDR2 are SEHNR and FQNEAQ (reference sequence). The CDR3 covers 15 residues. CDR3 DNA sequence: TGTGCCAGCAGCTTGTTTAGGGGCGGTTCCTACGAGCAGTACTTC. Amino acid sequence: CASSLFRGGSYEQYF.

The chain uses TRBV20-1 and TRBJ2-7, with a tentative D call TRBD2 (5 bases). Trimming took off 3 bases at V and 3 bases at J, with 15 bases between the two ends. Germline lookup yields CDR1 DFQATT and CDR2 SNEGSKA (reference sequence). This CDR3 is 14 amino acids long. The CDR3 here is CSARSATGNYEQYF. In DNA, the CDR3 is TGCAGTGCTAGGAGCGCGACGGGGAACTACGAGCAGTACTTC.

The chain couples TRBV12-3 or TRBV12-4 to TRBJ2-6, with D possibly being TRBD1 (6 bases). This CDR3 spans 15 amino acids. V dropped 4 bases and J dropped 3 bases, with 10 bases sitting between them. The CDR3 here is CASSSQGVGANVLTF. The CDR3 DNA reads TGTGCCAGCAGTTCACAGGGTGTTGGGGCCAACGTCCTGACTTTC.

This clonotype was seen only a few times. V and J are TRBV20-1 and TRBJ1-4; maybe TRBD1 (5 bases). The germline gives CDR1 DFQATT, CDR2 SNEGSKA (reference sequence). The CDR3 sequence is 14 residues long. The V gene lost 0 bases and the J gene lost 1 base, with 6 bases spanning the gap. This CDR3 is CSARDTGTNEKLFF. Here the CDR3 DNA reads TGCAGTGCTAGAGATACAGGAACTAATGAAAAACTGTTTTTT.

The chain is built from TRBV2 and TRBJ2-7; D not certain. There are 12 residues in the CDR3. CDR1 is SNHLY and CDR2 is FYNNEI in the germline V gene. V lost 1 base and J lost 3, with 4 bases in between. Written as DNA, the CDR3 is TGTGCCAGCAGTGAAGGGGGCTACGAGCAGTACTTC. Encoded protein: CASSEGGYEQYF.

V gene TRBV7-2 combines with J gene TRBJ2-1; the D gene is possibly TRBD2 (6 bases). V lost 5 bases, J lost 10 bases, and 21 bases lay in between. Germline CDR1 SGHTA, CDR2 FQGNSA. CDR3 length: 15 amino acids. CDR3 DNA sequence: TGTGCCAGCAGCCTTAGCCGGGGGTTTACTCCCGAGCAGTTCTTC. Protein product: CASSLSRGFTPEQFF.

The chain uses TRBV20-1 and TRBJ2-3; possible D gene TRBD2, 5 bases. The CDR3 runs 16 residues. Germline V gene sequence: CDR1 DFQATT, CDR2 SNEGSKA (reference sequence). The V end lost 0 bases, the J end lost 1 base, and 14 bases lay between the germline ends. Here the CDR3 reads CSARDRYLRGTDTQYF. In nucleotides, the CDR3 is TGCAGTGCTAGAGACCGATACTTGAGGGGCACAGATACGCAGTATTTT.

This clonotype was seen only a few times. The genes are TRBV15 and TRBJ1-1, with a possible D match to TRBD1 (5 bases). V lost 1 base, J lost 6 bases, and 9 bases lay in between. Per the germline V gene, CDR1 is LNHNV and CDR2 is YYDKDF (reference sequence). The CDR3 has 13 amino acids. The CDR3 is CATSRVGPAEAFF. The DNA of the CDR3 is TGTGCCACCAGCAGAGTGGGACCAGCTGAAGCTTTCTTT.

The V gene is TRBV5-1, the J gene TRBJ2-2; a possible D gene is TRBD2 (6 bases). From germline, CDR1 is SGHRS and CDR2 YFSETQ. The CDR3 runs 14 residues. Trimming shortened V by 0 bases and J by 7 bases, and 10 bases separated the two germline ends. CDR3 DNA sequence: TGCGCCAGCAGCTTGGACGGGGGAGGCGGGGAGCTGTTTTTT. This gives the protein CASSLDGGGGELFF.

V usage is TRBV6-5 and J usage is TRBJ1-2; a possible D gene is TRBD1 (6 bases). Per germline, CDR1 MNHEY and CDR2 SVGAGI. CDR3 length equals 13 residues. Trimming left V 6 bases short and J 4 bases short, with 12 bases between. CDR3 sequence (DNA): TGTGCCAGCAGCTTTACAGGGCTCTATGGCTACACCTTC. It codes for CASSFTGLYGYTF.

This chain uses TRBV9 with TRBJ2-1; TRBD2 is a possible D gene (6 bases). The CDR3 length is 13 residues. V was pared by 3 bases and J by 13 bases, with 17 bases between. The V gene's germline CDR1 is SGDLS and CDR2 YYNGEE. The DNA for the CDR3 is TGTGCCAGCAGCGCACCGCGGACGGGGGATCAGTTCTTC. The encoded protein is CASSAPRTGDQFF.

This clonotype was seen a handful of times. This chain joins TRBV7-2 and TRBJ1-2; the D gene is possibly TRBD1 (6 bases). V lost 5 bases to trimming and J lost 4 bases, with 11 bases between them. This CDR3 is built from 13 residues. In germline, CDR1 is SGHTA, CDR2 FQGNSA. The CDR3 loop is CASSPGASYGYTF. CDR3 nucleotides: TGTGCCAGCAGCCCGGGGGCCAGCTATGGCTACACCTTC.

V is TRBV12-3 or TRBV12-4 and J is TRBJ1-5; D is ambiguous. The CDR3 has 15 amino acids. The V gene lost 3 bases and the J gene lost 0 bases, with 9 bases spanning the gap. For the CDR3, the DNA is TGTGCCAGCAGTTTCTCCTCAACTAGCAATCAGCCCCAGCATTTT. It specifies CASSFSSTSNQPQHF.

The chain joins TRBV7-3 to TRBJ2-1; TRBD2 might be the D (7 bases). Trimming shortened V by 4 bases and J by 8 bases, and 18 bases separated the two germline ends. Germline V gene lookup returns CDR1 SGHTA and CDR2 FQGTGA. The CDR3 runs to 15 residues. The CDR3 bases are TGTGCCAGCAGCTCTTTGGGGGGGCTTTTATATGAGCAGTTCTTC. Its protein is CASSSLGGLLYEQFF.

The chain recombines TRBV5-1 with TRBJ1-2; D is uncertain. This CDR3 comprises 14 residues. Germline lookup yields CDR1 SGHRS and CDR2 YFSETQ. Trimming left V 0 bases short and J 10 bases short, with 16 bases between. CDR3 bases: TGCGCCAGCAGCTTGGCCGTGAAGCTCGAGGACTACACCTTC. It encodes CASSLAVKLEDYTF. Filled out from reference TRBV5-1 and TRBJ1-2, the complete variable domain reads KAGVTQTPRYLIKTRGQQVTLSCSPISGHRSVSWYQQTPGQGLQFLFEYFSETQRNKGNFPGRFSGRQFSNSRSEMNVSTLELGDSALYLCASSLAVKLEDYTFGSGTRLTVV.

This chain joins TRBV5-1 and TRBJ2-7, with 9 positions matching TRBD1. Trimming at V came to 7 bases and at J to 5 bases, leaving 10 bases not matched to a gene. From germline, CDR1 is SGHRS and CDR2 YFSETQ. The CDR3 has 14 residues. This chain's CDR3 is CASQPGQGIHEQYF. The CDR3 DNA reads TGCGCCAGCCAGCCGGGACAGGGTATCCACGAGCAGTACTTC.

This clonotype was counted ten times or more. The V and J genes are TRBV3-1 and TRBJ2-3; 10 nucleotides match TRBD2. Trimming removed 1 base from V and 8 bases from J; junction bases left unmatched: 9. Looked up from germline, CDR1 is LGHDT and CDR2 is YNNKEL (reference sequence). This CDR3 has 16 amino acids. CDR3 DNA sequence: TGTGCCAGCAGCCAAGGGGTCAGCGGGGGGGCCGGTACGCAGTATTTT. This sequence encodes CASSQGVSGGAGTQYF.

A few counts support this clonotype. This sequence joins TRBV20-1 and TRBJ2-7, with 12 bases identical to TRBD2. The junction had 3 bases not matched to a gene; V was cut back by 6 bases and J by 0 bases. Germline CDR1 and CDR2: DFQATT and SNEGSKA (reference sequence). This CDR3 comprises 14 residues. The CDR3 coding sequence is TGCAGTGCGCTAGCGGGGGGGAGCTCCTACGAGCAGTACGTC. Amino acid sequence: CSALAGGSSYEQYV.

This clonotype was seen more than once but under ten times. In DNA, the CDR3 is TGTGCCAGCAGCTTTATCGGGTACGAGCAGTACGTC. Its protein is CASSFIGYEQYV. The genes are TRBV7-2 and TRBJ2-7, with D unclear. Trimming pared 3 bases from V and 4 bases from J, leaving 7 bases between. Germline CDR1 and CDR2: SGHTA and FQGNSA. The CDR3 has 12 amino acids.

In its sample, this clonotype was seen a few times. The V gene is TRBV5-1, the J gene TRBJ2-2, with D maybe TRBD1 (5 bases). Trimming left V 2 bases short and J 1 base short, with 9 bases between. The germline CDR1 and CDR2 sequences are SGHRS and YFSETQ. The CDR3 sequence is 15 residues long. The CDR3 protein is CASSFSGLNTGELFF. The DNA for the CDR3 is TGCGCCAGCAGCTTTTCAGGGCTGAACACCGGGGAGCTGTTTTTT. Looking up the rest from reference TRBV5-1 and TRBJ2-2 gives the full variable domain: KAGVTQTPRYLIKTRGQQVTLSCSPISGHRSVSWYQQTPGQGLQFLFEYFSETQRNKGNFPGRFSGRQFSNSRSEMNVSTLELGDSALYLCASSFSGLNTGELFFGEGSRLTVL.

This clonotype was seen more than once but under ten times. The chain recombines TRBV7-2 with TRBJ2-1, with TRBD1 matching over 10 bases. This CDR3 is 14 amino acids long. Germline assignment: CDR1 SGHTA and CDR2 FQGNSA. The junction had 5 bases not matched to a gene; V was cut back by 3 bases and J by 9 bases. CDR3 sequence reads: CASSLGQGRGEQFF. As DNA, the CDR3 is TGTGCCAGCAGCTTGGGACAGGGGAGGGGTGAGCAGTTCTTC.

There are a few counts of this clonotype. The V call is TRBV7-8, the J call TRBJ2-7; 13 bases are shared with TRBD2. The CDR3 runs to 16 residues. CDR1 and CDR2 from the germline V gene are SGHVS and FQNEAQ. J was trimmed by 5 bases and V by 5 bases; bases with no gene match: 9. The CDR3 sequence: CASSASGLAGADEQYF. CDR3 nucleotides: TGTGCCAGCAGCGCAAGCGGACTAGCGGGGGCAGACGAGCAGTACTTC.

This sequence joins TRBV30 and TRBJ2-5, with D hard to call. CDR3 length equals 11 residues. Germline V gene lookup returns CDR1 GTSNPN and CDR2 SVGIG (reference sequence). The V and J ends lost 2 bases and 5 bases respectively, with 6 bases between them. CDR3 bases: TGTGCCTGGAGTTGGGATGAGACCCAGTACTTC. Protein sequence: CAWSWDETQYF.

The chain recombines TRBV28 with TRBJ2-5, with TRBD2 matching 10 bases. With 4 bases clipped from V and 5 bases from J, the junction kept 10 bases outside the gene matches. This CDR3 region has 16 residues. The germline CDR1 and CDR2 sequences are MDHEN and SYDVKM. DNA for the CDR3: TGTGCCAGCAGTTCCCCACAAGCGGGGGGGTTGGAGACCCAGTACTTC. This encodes CASSSPQAGGLETQYF. Complete variable domain (other parts from reference TRBV28 and TRBJ2-5): DVKVTQSSRYLVKRTGEKVFLECVQDMDHENMFWYRQDPGLGLRLIYFSYDVKMKEKGDIPEGYSVSREKKERFSLILESASTNQTSMYLCASSSPQAGGLETQYFGPGTRLLVL.